Sequencing of this T cell receptor (beta chain) was carried out in a study of blood T cell repertoires in COVID-19. Those who participated ranged in age from roughly 18 to 95 years and resided in approximately 26 US areas. From germline, CDR1 is LNHDA and CDR2 SQIVND (reference sequence). Trimming cost V 5 bases and J 4 bases; bases outside gene matches: 5. The CDR3 covers 14 residues. The method was immunoSEQ multiplex PCR; TCRdb's version includes in-frame clones alone and lacks a portion of them. The sample has over 250,000 clones; 90% are singletons. Sequencing was done on a sample of PBMCs or T cells enriched from blood (not recorded which). The rearrangement uses TRBV19 and TRBJ2-1; 7 positions match TRBD1. This receptor was identified in a man aged 55 to 69 who had recovered from COVID-19. The CDR3 reads CASSDRAGYNEQFF. CDR3 in DNA: TGTGCCAGTAGTGACAGGGCGGGTTACAATGAGCAGTTCTTC.